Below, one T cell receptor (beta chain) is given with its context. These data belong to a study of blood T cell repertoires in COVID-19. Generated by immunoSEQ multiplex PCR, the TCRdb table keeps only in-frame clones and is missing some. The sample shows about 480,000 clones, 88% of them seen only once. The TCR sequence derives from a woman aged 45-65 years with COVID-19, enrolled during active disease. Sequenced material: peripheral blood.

The CDR3, as DNA: TGTGCCAGCAGCCTATCGACAGGGCCGAACACCGGGGAGCTGTTTTTT. This gives the protein CASSLSTGPNTGELFF. The V call is TRBV11-2, the J call TRBJ2-2; 7 bases map to TRBD1. The CDR3 runs 16 residues. Trimming removed 5 bases from V and 0 bases from J; junction bases left unmatched: 6. Germline assignment: CDR1 SGHAT and CDR2 FQNNGV.